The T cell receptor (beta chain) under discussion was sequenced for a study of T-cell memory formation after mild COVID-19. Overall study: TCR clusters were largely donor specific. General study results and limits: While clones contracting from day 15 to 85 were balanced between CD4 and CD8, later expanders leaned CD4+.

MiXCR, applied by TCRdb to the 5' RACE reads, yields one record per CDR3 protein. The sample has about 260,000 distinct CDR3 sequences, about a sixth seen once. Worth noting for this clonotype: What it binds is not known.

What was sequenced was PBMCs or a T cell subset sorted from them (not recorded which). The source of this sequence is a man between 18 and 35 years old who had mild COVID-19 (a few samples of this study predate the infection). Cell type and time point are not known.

DNA of the CDR3: TGTGCCAGCAGCGTTGAACAGGGGCCTGTTAATGGCTACACCTTC. Protein sequence: CASSVEQGPVNGYTF. V is TRBV9 and J is TRBJ1-2, with 7 nucleotides matching TRBD1. This CDR3 comprises 15 residues. J lost 6 bases, V lost 2 bases, and 10 bases had no gene match. Per germline, CDR1 SGDLS and CDR2 YYNGEE.